One and the same sample provided the 19 T cell receptor beta chains below, sequenced in a study of memory CD4+ T cells and cytomegalovirus serostatus. This table comes from immunoSEQ multiplex PCR, and its TCRdb copy is limited to in-frame clones, with some not included. The repertoire holds around 54,000 clones, with over 65% as singletons. The sort gate was single viable CD3+CD4+CD8-CD45RO+ cells for memory CD4+ T cells. Sequenced: memory CD4+ T cells from blood. The receptors derive from an adult in good health and CMV-seropositive.

The DNA for the CDR3 is TGTGCCACCAGGATAGCGGGAGGGCCGGGAGAGACCCAGTACTTC. Translating gives CATRIAGGPGETQYF. The chain combines TRBV19 with TRBJ2-5, with 11 bases matching TRBD2. Losses at the gene ends were 10 bases for V and 4 bases for J; bases not matched to a gene: 11. The CDR3 contains 15 residues. The germline CDR1 and CDR2 sequences are LNHDA and SQIVND (reference sequence).

This chain uses TRBV5-5 with TRBJ2-6; D gene unclear. Germline CDR1 SGHKS, CDR2 YYEKEE (reference sequence). There are 15 residues in the CDR3. The V end was cut by 6 bases, the J end by 0 bases, with 10 bases between. The CDR3: CASTYLGSGANVLTF. The DNA of the CDR3 is TGTGCCAGCACCTATTTGGGCTCTGGGGCCAACGTCCTGACTTTC.

The rearrangement links TRBV20-1 to TRBJ1-2; no clear D gene. CDR1 and CDR2 from the germline V gene are DFQATT and SNEGSKA (reference sequence). V lost 3 bases and J 3 bases, leaving 5 bases between the germline ends. The length of the CDR3 is 11 residues. CDR3 residues: CSASSDYGYTF. DNA for the CDR3: TGCAGTGCTAGTAGCGACTATGGCTACACCTTC.

V and J are TRBV18 and TRBJ2-1; the D is unclear. Trimming removed 3 bases from V and 5 bases from J, with 11 bases in between. CDR3 length equals 14 residues. Germline values: CDR1 KGHSH, CDR2 LQKENI. In DNA, the CDR3 is TGTGCCAGCTCACCGCCGACAACTCACAATGAGCAGTTCTTC. Residues: CASSPPTTHNEQFF.

This chain connects TRBV11-3 to TRBJ2-3; perhaps TRBD2 as D (7 bases). V gave up 5 bases and J gave up 1 base, with 16 bases separating them. The CDR3 spans 16 residues. Germline lookup yields CDR1 SGHNT and CDR2 YENEEA. CDR3 in amino acids: CASSPEGGGRTDTQYF. CDR3 sequence (DNA): TGTGCCAGCAGCCCGGAGGGGGGAGGGCGCACAGATACGCAGTATTTT.

The chain couples TRBV11-3 to TRBJ1-1; no clear D. The CDR3 runs to 16 residues. The ends were cut back, 5 bases at V and 4 bases at J, with 20 bases in the middle. The germline gives CDR1 SGHNT, CDR2 YENEEA. In DNA, the CDR3 is TGTGCCAGCAGCGCCCCTTTTGAGGGAAGGAGCACTGAAGCTTTCTTT. Amino acids: CASSAPFEGRSTEAFF.

The V call is TRBV4-2, the J call TRBJ2-2; no clear D. The CDR3 has 13 amino acids. The germline V gene has CDR1 LGHNA and CDR2 YNFKEQ. Trimming removed 3 bases at V and 4 bases at J, with 6 bases between. The CDR3: CASSQSSTGELFF. CDR3 nucleotides: TGTGCCAGCAGCCAGAGTAGCACCGGGGAGCTGTTTTTT.

This clone was counted only a few times. The V call is TRBV2, the J call TRBJ1-3, with D tentatively TRBD1 (6 bases). The length of the CDR3 is 13 residues. Germline CDR1 is SNHLY and CDR2 is FYNNEI. Trimming removed 7 bases from V and 2 bases from J, with 9 bases in between. CDR3 sequence: CASTGEPGNTIYF. CDR3 bases: TGTGCCAGCACAGGGGAACCTGGAAACACCATATATTTT.

At least ten counts were recorded for this clone. The genes are TRBV7-9 and TRBJ2-3, with 10 bases aligning to TRBD2. This CDR3 spans 16 amino acids. The J segment lost 5 bases and the V segment lost 5 bases, leaving 10 bases of the junction unmatched. CDR1 is SEHNR, CDR2 FQNEAQ, per germline (reference sequence). CDR3 bases: TGTGCCAGCAGCGAGCCAGCGGGAGGGGGGAAAGATACGCAGTATTTT. Encoded protein: CASSEPAGGGKDTQYF.

The chain uses TRBV5-1 and TRBJ2-1, with 13 positions matching TRBD2. This CDR3 region has 15 residues. CDR1 is SGHRS, CDR2 YFSETQ, per germline. V gave up 2 bases and J gave up 6 bases; unmatched junction bases: 2. The CDR3 nucleotides are TGCGCCAGCAGCTTCGGACTAGCGGGAGTCAATGAGCAGTTCTTC. Translated, it gives CASSFGLAGVNEQFF.

This clone was counted between two and nine times. The chain employs TRBV4-2 and TRBJ2-7, with 13 bases fitting TRBD2. With V trimmed by 5 bases and J by 4 bases, 11 bases remained unmatched. The length of the CDR3 is 17 residues. Per germline, CDR1 LGHNA and CDR2 YNFKEQ. CDR3 sequence: CASSDDSRTSGSYEQYF. CDR3 coding DNA: TGTGCCAGCAGCGACGACTCCCGGACTAGCGGGAGTTACGAGCAGTACTTC.

The J gene is TRBJ1-1, the V gene TRBV29-1; TRBD1 is a possible D gene (6 bases). V lost 3 bases and J lost 10, with 21 bases in between. CDR1 SQVTM and CDR2 ANQGSEA come from the germline V gene. CDR3 length: 14 residues. The CDR3 loop reads CSVDATGIVYGAFF. In DNA form, the CDR3 reads TGCAGCGTTGACGCTACAGGGATCGTCTATGGAGCTTTCTTT.

CDR3 in amino acids: CASSLSGPVGKAYGYTF. The CDR3 nucleotides read TGTGCCAGCAGTTTATCCGGGCCGGTAGGAAAGGCCTATGGCTACACCTTC. The rearrangement uses TRBV28 and TRBJ1-2; no clear D gene. The germline gives CDR1 MDHEN, CDR2 SYDVKM. CDR3 length equals 17 residues. The V gene lost 1 base and the J gene lost 4 bases, with 19 bases spanning the gap.

The V and J genes are TRBV7-3 and TRBJ1-1; 7 nucleotides agree with TRBD1. The CDR3 has 16 amino acids. Germline V gives CDR1 SGHTA, CDR2 FQGTGA. V lost 3 bases and J lost 2; bases outside the gene matches: 9. The CDR3 spells CASSFTGAQGNTEAFF. In nucleotides, the CDR3 is TGTGCCAGCAGCTTTACAGGGGCTCAAGGTAACACTGAAGCTTTCTTT. Based on the CDR3 plus reference TRBV7-3 and TRBJ1-1, the full variable domain is GAGVSQTPSNKVTEKGKYVELRCDPISGHTALYWYRQSLGQGPEFLIYFQGTGAADDSGLPNDRFFAVRPEGSVSTLKIQRTERGDSAVYLCASSFTGAQGNTEAFFGQGTRLTVV.

The genes are TRBV19 and TRBJ1-3, with 7 positions matching TRBD1. There are 19 residues in the CDR3. Germline-derived CDR1 and CDR2 are LNHDA and SQIVND (reference sequence). After removal of 6 bases from V and 0 bases from J, the junction contained 17 bases not matched to a gene. The CDR3 spells CASSQAPGQARGSGNTIYF. In DNA form, the CDR3 reads TGTGCCAGTAGCCAAGCCCCCGGACAGGCAAGGGGCTCTGGAAACACCATATATTTT.

The chain recombines TRBV11-3 with TRBJ2-1; 8 nucleotides match TRBD1. With 0 bases clipped from V and 1 base from J, the junction kept 5 bases outside the gene matches. Germline V gives CDR1 SGHNT, CDR2 YENEEA. CDR3 length: 17 amino acids. CDR3 DNA sequence: TGTGCCAGCAGCTTAGACTCGACAGGGGTATCCTACAATGAGCAGTTCTTC. Its protein is CASSLDSTGVSYNEQFF.

J is TRBJ2-1 and V is TRBV20-1; the D gene is possibly TRBD2 (7 bases). Germline assignment: CDR1 DFQATT and CDR2 SNEGSKA (reference sequence). With 5 bases removed from V and 10 bases from J, the gap between germline ends came to 12 bases. The CDR3 sequence is 11 residues long. The CDR3 nucleotides are TGCAGTGCTTCAAGGGGGGGGGAGCAGTTCTTC. The encoded protein is CSASRGGEQFF.

The V gene is TRBV19, the J gene TRBJ1-3, with D hard to call. The CDR3 is 15 residues long. Germline CDR1 LNHDA, CDR2 SQIVND (reference sequence). The ends were cut back, 3 bases at V and 0 bases at J, with 9 bases in the middle. The CDR3 DNA sequence: TGTGCCAGTAGTATGTGGGCGCGCTCTGGAAACACCATATATTTT. It encodes CASSMWARSGNTIYF.

This chain joins TRBV28 and TRBJ2-3, with TRBD2 matching over 7 bases. The CDR3 is 19 amino acids. Trimming removed 4 bases from V and 0 bases from J; junction bases left unmatched: 16. CDR1 is MDHEN and CDR2 is SYDVKM in the germline V gene. CDR3 sequence: CASSSVTSPSGDSTDTQYF. The CDR3 nucleotides are TGTGCCAGCAGTTCTGTAACGAGCCCTAGCGGAGATAGCACAGATACGCAGTATTTT. Combining the CDR3 with reference TRBV28 and TRBJ2-3 gives the whole variable domain DVKVTQSSRYLVKRTGEKVFLECVQDMDHENMFWYRQDPGLGLRLIYFSYDVKMKEKGDIPEGYSVSREKKERFSLILESASTNQTSMYLCASSSVTSPSGDSTDTQYFGPGTRLTVL.